This T cell receptor (beta chain) stems from a study of shared clonotypes between healthy human individuals. Study conclusions and caveats: Owing to a small donor count, the genetic and exposure-history diversity represented was limited. Incompleteness in sorted-subset sequencing, despite large depth, was shown by rarefaction. Specimens sampled were limited to blood, with tissue repertoires likely differing. All-four-donor shared clonotypes had higher generation probabilities than non-shared clonotypes did.

CDR3 length: 15 amino acids. The V end was cut by 4 bases, the J end by 7 bases, with 14 bases between. Germline V gene sequence: CDR1 MDHEN, CDR2 SYDVKM. To note about this clone: What it recognizes is unknown.

This table comes from immunoSEQ multiplex PCR, and its TCRdb copy is limited to in-frame clones, with some not included. The sample shows 2 million to 3 million clones, over 85% of them seen only once. This clonotype was obtained from a man aged 18 to 35 in good health. Some clones in this sample may be carry-over from other donors' samples. This rearrangement joins TRBV28 to TRBJ1-6; D uncertain. The source material was naive CD4+ T cells from PBMCs. Subset in this sample: CD45RA+ positively selected. In DNA, the CDR3 is TGTGCCAGCAGTTCCCCGGCTGTTGGGAATTCACCCCTCCACTTT. Residues: CASSSPAVGNSPLHF. The variable domain in full, completed from reference TRBV28 and TRBJ1-6, reads DVKVTQSSRYLVKRTGEKVFLECVQDMDHENMFWYRQDPGLGLRLIYFSYDVKMKEKGDIPEGYSVSREKKERFSLILESASTNQTSMYLCASSSPAVGNSPLHFGNGTRLTVT.